One and the same sample provided the 15 T cell receptor beta chains below, sequenced in a study of chronic HIV infection and antiretroviral therapy. From the 5' RACE reads, TCRdb called clonotypes with MiXCR, one entry per CDR3 protein. The table has fewer than 40,000 distinct CDR3 sequences, roughly 8.8% seen once; the top ten hold around 3%. Sample: peripheral blood. These receptors originate from an adult who had HIV and had not received antiretroviral therapy, or was an uninfected healthy control (not recorded which).

The rearrangement joins TRBV20-1 to TRBJ2-3; no clear D. CDR1 is DFQATT and CDR2 is SNEGSKA in the germline V gene (reference sequence). This CDR3 has 12 residues. V lost 1 base and J 6 bases, leaving 8 bases between the germline ends. This chain's CDR3 is CSARVERDTQYF. The DNA of the CDR3 is TGCAGTGCTAGAGTTGAGAGGGATACGCAGTATTTT.

Worth noting for this clonotype: One junction end does not reproduce the germline sequence, and a read error may be involved. J is TRBJ1-1 and V is TRBV27; D is unresolved. Germline CDR1 reads MNHEY; CDR2 reads SMNVEV (reference sequence). CDR3 size: 13 residues. The CDR3 region has the DNA TGTGCCAGCAGTTTATCTCAAGGGTTTGAAACTTTCTTT. Translated: CASSLSQGFETFF.

A remark on this clonotype: One base away lies a much larger clone, so this may be a sequencing read error. The chain carries TRBV28 and TRBJ2-3; the D gene is possibly TRBD1 (5 bases). The CDR3 extends over 14 amino acids. Looked up from germline, CDR1 is MDHEN and CDR2 is SYDVKM. V was trimmed by 6 bases and J by 7 bases, leaving 17 bases between them. The CDR3 DNA reads as TGTGCCAGCAGCCCCCAGCAGGGCGCATATACGCAGTATTTT. Its translation: CASSPQQGAYTQYF.

This clonotype was found a few times. The V and J genes are TRBV29-1 and TRBJ1-2; no definite D call. CDR1 and CDR2 from the germline V gene are SQVTM and ANQGSEA. Deletions cut 6 bases from V and 3 bases from J, with 11 bases between. CDR3 size: 12 residues. The CDR3 DNA reads TGCAGCGTAGAGGAGGATTACTATGGCTACACCTTC. Protein product: CSVEEDYYGYTF.

In DNA form, the CDR3 reads TGTGCCAGCAGTTTTGGTAGAGGGTCCGAGCAGTACTTC. It specifies CASSFGRGSEQYF. The chain recombines TRBV28 with TRBJ2-7, with D perhaps matching TRBD2 (5 bases). Trimming stripped 3 bases from V and 6 bases from J, with 12 bases between. The V gene's germline CDR1 is MDHEN and CDR2 SYDVKM. This CDR3 is built from 13 residues.

This chain joins TRBV28 and TRBJ1-5, with 10 bases identical to TRBD1. CDR3 size: 14 residues. Germline assignment: CDR1 MDHEN and CDR2 SYDVKM. V shed 8 bases, J shed 4 bases, and the junction held 5 bases outside the gene matches. The CDR3 nucleotides are TGTGCCAGCGGCGGGGGACAGGGGAATCAGCCCCAGCATTTT. As protein: CASGGGQGNQPQHF.

The V call is TRBV7-2, the J call TRBJ2-5; 8 nucleotides agree with TRBD1. V trimming: 3 bases; J trimming: 4 bases; junction bases outside the gene matches: 7. CDR3 length: 15 amino acids. Looked up from germline, CDR1 is SGHTA and CDR2 is FQGNSA. CDR3 residues: CASSFPGQGGETQYF. The CDR3 DNA follows: TGTGCCAGCAGCTTTCCTGGACAGGGAGGAGAGACCCAGTACTTC.

This clonotype was observed a handful of times. The chain uses TRBV28 and TRBJ2-7; D call uncertain. The CDR3 has 12 residues. V lost 2 bases and J lost 7, with 9 bases in between. Germline CDR1 MDHEN, CDR2 SYDVKM. CDR3 sequence: CASSLDVKEQYF. DNA of the CDR3: TGTGCCAGCAGTTTAGATGTGAAGGAGCAGTACTTC.

V gene TRBV28 combines with J gene TRBJ1-4; 9 positions agree with TRBD1. Unmatched junction bases numbered 15, after V lost 2 bases and J lost 8 bases. This CDR3 has 18 residues. Germline V gives CDR1 MDHEN, CDR2 SYDVKM. Here the CDR3 DNA reads TGTGCCAGCAGTTTAATTTTTCTTCAACAGGGGGCGCGGGAAAAACTGTTTTTT. Its translation: CASSLIFLQQGAREKLFF.

This clonotype has more than one count but fewer than ten. This chain's CDR3 is CSVGTDLNTQYF. Written as DNA, the CDR3 is TGCAGCGTTGGCACTGATCTCAATACGCAGTATTTT. This chain connects TRBV29-1 to TRBJ2-3; no clear D. The CDR3 has 12 amino acids. Between the trimmed V and J ends, which lost 4 bases and 7 bases, there was a span of 12 bases. Germline V gene lookup returns CDR1 SQVTM and CDR2 ANQGSEA.

There are many counts of this clonotype. V is TRBV29-1 and J is TRBJ2-3, with D tentatively TRBD2 (6 bases). CDR1 SQVTM and CDR2 ANQGSEA come from the germline V gene. The CDR3 spans 13 residues. V dropped 7 bases and J dropped 0 bases, with 11 bases sitting between them. Here the CDR3 reads CSARLGSTDTQYF. DNA of the CDR3: TGCAGCGCCCGACTAGGGAGCACAGATACGCAGTATTTT.

The table lists this clonotype with a few counts. An end of the junction does not agree with germline; a read error may underlie this. The rearrangement joins TRBV7-9 to TRBJ2-1; TRBD2 matches at 9 bases. CDR3 length: 16 residues. Germline V gene lookup returns CDR1 SEHNR and CDR2 FQNEAQ (reference sequence). CDR3 sequence: CASSLAGLSSYNEQFF. In nucleotides, the CDR3 is TGTGCCAGCAGCCTAGCGGGACTGAGCTCCTACAATGAGCAGTTCTTC.

This clonotype was observed at least ten times. The CDR3 sequence: CASSKTSGSLNEQFF. CDR3 sequence (DNA): TGCGCCAGCAGCAAGACTAGCGGGAGTTTGAATGAGCAGTTCTTC. This rearrangement joins TRBV4-1 to TRBJ2-1, with 12 bases aligning to TRBD2. CDR3 length equals 15 residues. Germline V gene lookup returns CDR1 MGHRA and CDR2 YSYEKL. V lost 5 bases to trimming and J lost 7 bases; unmatched junction nucleotides: 6.

This clonotype was found many times. The V gene is TRBV6-6, the J gene TRBJ2-2; D tentatively reads TRBD1 or TRBD2 (5 bases each). Between the trimmed V and J ends, which lost 6 bases and 4 bases, there was a span of 12 bases. The CDR3 is 14 amino acids. Germline lookup yields CDR1 MNHNY and CDR2 SVGAGI (reference sequence). CDR3: CASRGTGVTGELFF. CDR3 nucleotides: TGTGCCAGCAGGGGGACCGGGGTCACCGGGGAGCTGTTTTTT.

This clonotype was found many times. The chain recombines TRBV7-2 with TRBJ2-7; D remains unclear. Trimming removed 6 bases at V and 3 bases at J, with 6 bases between. The V gene's germline CDR1 is SGHTA and CDR2 FQGNSA. The CDR3 has 11 residues. DNA for the CDR3: TGTGCCAGCAGTTTCAGCTACGAGCAGTACTTC. It yields the protein CASSFSYEQYF.